This T cell receptor (beta chain) comes out of a study of blood T cell repertoires in COVID-19. The table came from immunoSEQ multiplex PCR; TCRdb's copy has only in-frame clones and leaves some out. The profile shows around 65,000 clones, 79% of them singletons. This clone has more than one count but fewer than ten. Trimming took off 5 bases at V and 0 bases at J, with 10 bases between the two ends. The germline CDR1 and CDR2 sequences are LGHDT and YNNKEL (reference sequence). The CDR3 is 15 residues long. This TCR derives from a man in his fifties or sixties with acute or convalescent COVID-19. The genes are TRBV3-1 (or the pseudogene TRBV3-2) and TRBJ2-2; the D gene is possibly TRBD1 (5 bases). Sequencing used peripheral blood. The CDR3 bases are TGTGCCAGCAGCAAGGGGTCGCCGAACACCGGGGAGCTGTTTTTT. Translated, it gives CASSKGSPNTGELFF.